Following are 28 T cell receptor beta chains from one sample sequenced in a study of regulatory T cells in long-lasting Graves disease. Building the TCR beta libraries relied on iRepertoire HTBI primers, and CDR3 regions underwent Arm-PCR. TCRdb analysed the multiplex PCR reads with MiXCR anew, one entry per CDR3 protein. The sample includes roughly 350,000 distinct CDR3 sequences, around 15% seen only once; the top ten take around 21%. Time point meaning: newly diagnosed GD, antithyroid drugs for less than 3 months. Generation of the TCR library employed RNA extracted from PBMCs. The sample was also linked to a second study, of T cells in Graves' hyperthyroidism and ophthalmopathy.

The sequencing here drew on peripheral blood mononuclear cells (PBMCs), taken at new diagnosis, from a patient treated with antithyroid drugs. These receptors were taken from a woman aged 18 to 35 with Graves disease.

Worth noting for this clonotype: A read error is likely here: a far larger clone is one base away. This chain uses TRBV6-2 or TRBV6-3 with TRBJ2-1, with TRBD2 identical over 8 bases. CDR1 MNHEY and CDR2 SVGEGT come from the germline V gene. V trimming: 2 bases; J trimming: 10 bases; junction bases outside the gene matches: 13. The CDR3 contains 16 residues. This CDR3 reads CASSYTRGGGSDEQFF. The CDR3 DNA reads as TGTGCCAGCAGTTACACCCGGGGGGGCGGGAGCGACGAGCAGTTCTTC.

The genes are TRBV5-4 and TRBJ2-7, with 7 nucleotides matching TRBD1. The CDR3 totals 15 residues. The junction had 5 bases not matched to a gene; V was cut back by 0 bases and J by 2 bases. The germline V gene has CDR1 SGHNT and CDR2 YYREEE (reference sequence). The CDR3 DNA follows: TGTGCCAGCAGCTTGGGACAGGGCGGACCCTACGAGCAGTACTTC. It yields the protein CASSLGQGGPYEQYF.

This clonotype has a count of ten or more. The J gene is TRBJ1-1, the V gene TRBV28; D call uncertain. Trimming stripped 5 bases from V and 4 bases from J, with 14 bases between. Germline-derived CDR1 and CDR2 are MDHEN and SYDVKM. The CDR3 spans 14 residues. CDR3 DNA: TGTGCCAGCAGTCCCGGTGGCCTTGGCACTGAAGCTTTCTTT. This sequence encodes CASSPGGLGTEAFF.

This clonotype was seen many times. The rearrangement joins TRBV2 to TRBJ1-2, with D uncertain. Germline lookup yields CDR1 SNHLY and CDR2 FYNNEI. V gave up 6 bases and J gave up 1 base, with 9 bases separating them. This CDR3 region has 13 residues. This CDR3 reads CASSTEINYGYTF. The CDR3, as DNA: TGTGCCAGCAGCACAGAGATTAACTATGGCTACACCTTC.

This clonotype has more than one count but fewer than ten. CDR3 in amino acids: CSALIGDRGPIHEQYF. The CDR3 nucleotides read TGCAGTGCTCTAATCGGGGACAGGGGGCCCATCCACGAGCAGTACTTC. The rearrangement joins TRBV20-1 to TRBJ2-7, with 12 bases identical to TRBD1. The length of the CDR3 is 16 residues. Unmatched junction bases numbered 13, after V lost 5 bases and J lost 5 bases. The V gene's germline CDR1 is DFQATT and CDR2 SNEGSKA (reference sequence).

This clonotype was picked up many times. This chain connects TRBV6-1 to TRBJ2-2, with unresolved D. The CDR3 has 13 amino acids. V was shortened by 6 bases and J by 5 bases, with 10 bases between the two germline ends. The germline CDR1 and CDR2 sequences are MNHNS and SASEGT. The CDR3 DNA is TGTGCCAGCAGCCCTAGACCTACCGGGGAGCTGTTTTTT. Protein sequence: CASSPRPTGELFF.

This clonotype has ten or more counts. The J gene is TRBJ2-3, the V gene TRBV2, with TRBD2 matching 11 bases. Trimming took 2 bases from V and 8 from J; bases not matched to a gene: 3. The CDR3 sequence is 14 residues long. CDR1 is SNHLY, CDR2 FYNNEI, per germline. This CDR3 is CASSETSGGSTQYF. The CDR3 bases are TGTGCCAGCAGTGAAACTAGCGGGGGAAGTACGCAGTATTTT. Full variable domain (rest looked up from reference TRBV2 and TRBJ2-3): EPEVTQTPSHQVTQMGQEVILRCVPISNHLYFYWYRQILGQKVEFLVSFYNNEISEKSEIFDDQFSVERPDGSNFTLKIRSTKLEDSAMYFCASSETSGGSTQYFGPGTRLTVL.

This chain links TRBV20-1 with TRBJ1-1, with 9 bases lining up with TRBD1. Germline V gene sequence: CDR1 DFQATT, CDR2 SNEGSKA (reference sequence). The length of the CDR3 is 13 residues. V gave up 5 bases and J gave up 0 bases; unmatched junction bases: 1. CDR3 protein: CSAGTGLNTEAFF. The CDR3 bases are TGCAGTGCTGGGACAGGGTTGAACACTGAAGCTTTCTTT.

This clonotype appeared many times. The J gene is TRBJ2-7, the V gene TRBV7-9; 9 nucleotides agree with TRBD1. The ends lost 5 bases at V and 3 bases at J; junction bases unmatched: 8. There are 15 residues in the CDR3. CDR1 SEHNR and CDR2 FQNEAQ come from the germline V gene (reference sequence). The CDR3 region is CASSLGQGWFYEQYF. The CDR3 DNA follows: TGTGCCAGCAGCCTAGGACAGGGGTGGTTCTACGAGCAGTACTTC.

This clonotype has at least ten counts. The chain couples TRBV5-1 to TRBJ2-1, with 8 bases matching TRBD2. The CDR3 is made up of 15 amino acids. The germline V gene encodes CDR1 SGHRS and CDR2 YFSETQ. The V gene end was trimmed by 3 bases and the J gene end by 7 bases; junction bases not matched to a gene: 9. CDR3 bases: TGCGCCAGCAGCTCAACGGGACTAGTTATAAATGAGCAGTTCTTC. The encoded protein is CASSSTGLVINEQFF.

Only a few counts were recorded for this clonotype. This chain joins TRBV9 and TRBJ2-3, with 9 bases matching TRBD1. Per the germline V gene, CDR1 is SGDLS and CDR2 is YYNGEE. The V gene end was trimmed by 5 bases and the J gene end by 5 bases; junction bases not matched to a gene: 6. CDR3 length: 14 amino acids. CDR3 nucleotides: TGTGCCAGCAGAGGGGACAGGGACAGAGATACGCAGTATTTT. This sequence encodes CASRGDRDRDTQYF.

This clonotype was seen only a few times. This clone may be a read error of a much larger clone one base away. The genes are TRBV11-3 and TRBJ2-3, with D possibly matching TRBD2 (6 bases). With the DNA end fitting TRBJ2-5 better, the J assignment may be wrong. The CDR3 runs to 12 residues. Germline V lookup: CDR1 SGHNT, CDR2 YENEEA. In nucleotides, the CDR3 is TGTGCCAGCAGCCGGTCGGGGGTGACCCAGTACTTC. Its protein product is CASSRSGVTQYF.

A word on this clonotype: A much bigger clone sits one base away, suggesting this may be a read error. The rearrangement links TRBV18 to TRBJ2-5; 7 bases line up with TRBD2. The CDR3 loop spans 18 amino acids. The V segment lost 3 bases and the J segment 0 bases; nucleotides outside the gene matches: 13. Germline values: CDR1 KGHSH, CDR2 LQKENI. CDR3 residues: CASSPSSYSGADQETQYF. In nucleotides, the CDR3 is TGTGCCAGCTCACCCAGTTCATACAGCGGGGCCGACCAAGAGACCCAGTACTTC.

This clonotype was seen many times. The J gene is TRBJ1-2, the V gene TRBV7-2; no clear D gene. The CDR3 has 12 residues. Trimming cost V 2 bases and J 7 bases, with 8 bases left between them. Germline V gives CDR1 SGHTA, CDR2 FQGNSA. The CDR3 reads CASSLLVGGYTF. As DNA, the CDR3 is TGTGCCAGCAGCTTATTGGTGGGTGGCTACACCTTC.

The V and J genes are TRBV28 and TRBJ2-3; 7 bases line up with TRBD2. This CDR3 region has 15 residues. Unmatched junction bases numbered 5, after V lost 3 bases and J lost 2 bases. Germline CDR1 and CDR2: MDHEN and SYDVKM. In DNA, the CDR3 is TGTGCCAGCAGTTTGAGTGGGAGGGCCACAGATACGCAGTATTTT. It codes for CASSLSGRATDTQYF.

Concerning this clonotype itself: A single base separates this from a much larger clone, so it may be a read error. The chain combines TRBV24-1 with TRBJ2-1; 11 bases align to TRBD2. Germline CDR1 and CDR2: KGHDR and SFDVKD. The CDR3 sequence is 13 residues long. V lost 9 bases, J lost 6 bases, and 3 bases stayed unmatched. The CDR3 here is CATELAGANEQFF. DNA of the CDR3: TGTGCCACCGAACTAGCGGGAGCCAATGAGCAGTTCTTC.

This sequence joins TRBV7-3 and TRBJ1-6; D uncertain. Trimming removed 2 bases at V and 9 bases at J, with 17 bases between. This CDR3 region has 16 residues. Germline values: CDR1 SGHTA, CDR2 FQGTGA. DNA of the CDR3: TGTGCCAGCAGCTTATTTGTTGCGGGGAAGGGTTCACCCCTCCACTTT. Translated: CASSLFVAGKGSPLHF.

The CDR3 region has the DNA TGCAGTGCTAGTCATCTGGGGGGGACAGGGGTGGACCAGCCCCAGCATTTT. It yields the protein CSASHLGGTGVDQPQHF. V is TRBV20-1 and J is TRBJ1-5; TRBD1 matches 10 bases. J gave up 7 bases and V 3 bases, and 15 bases lay outside the gene matches. Per germline, CDR1 DFQATT and CDR2 SNEGSKA (reference sequence). This CDR3 is 17 amino acids long.

In its sample, this clonotype was seen many times. The V call is TRBV4-1, the J call TRBJ2-7; D gene uncertain. CDR1 and CDR2 from the germline V gene are MGHRA and YSYEKL. This CDR3 contains 14 residues. With 5 bases removed from V and 0 bases from J, the gap between germline ends came to 11 bases. CDR3 in amino acids: CASSYRAISYEQYF. The CDR3 nucleotides read TGCGCCAGCAGCTACCGGGCCATCTCCTACGAGCAGTACTTC.

Comments on this clonotype: This could be a read error, since a much larger clone is one nucleotide away. The V call is TRBV20-1, the J call TRBJ1-6; the match to TRBD1 covers 7 bases. Trimming at V came to 6 bases and at J to 8 bases, leaving 7 bases not matched to a gene. The CDR3 spans 13 residues. Germline-derived CDR1 and CDR2 are DFQATT and SNEGSKA (reference sequence). CDR3 DNA sequence: TGCAGTGCCCGCCGGGACAGCGATTCACCCCTCCACTTT. It encodes CSARRDSDSPLHF.

This clonotype was seen at least ten times. The chain couples TRBV7-9 to TRBJ2-7; 7 positions agree with TRBD1. Germline V gene lookup returns CDR1 SEHNR and CDR2 FQNEAQ (reference sequence). The ends lost 6 bases at V and 3 bases at J; junction bases unmatched: 8. The CDR3 loop spans 14 amino acids. The DNA for the CDR3 is TGTGCCAGCAGGTGGACAGGATCTCTCTACGAGCAGTACTTC. It yields the protein CASRWTGSLYEQYF.

On this clonotype itself: A clone one base away is much larger, so this may be a read error. CDR3 coding DNA: TGTGCCAGCAGTGCTAGCGGGGGGGCCTACAATGAGCAGTACTTC. This encodes CASSASGGAYNEQYF. V usage is TRBV12-3 or TRBV12-4 and J usage is TRBJ2-5, with 12 positions matching TRBD2. The CDR3 has 15 amino acids. Trimming cost V 5 bases and J 11 bases; bases outside gene matches: 12.

This clonotype was found a few times. The V call is TRBV10-3, the J call TRBJ1-1; TRBD1 matches 9 bases. The CDR3 runs to 14 residues. Germline V CDR1 and CDR2: ENHRY, SYGVKD. The V gene end was trimmed by 7 bases and the J gene end by 4 bases; junction bases not matched to a gene: 7. This CDR3 reads CAITRDRGITEAFF. Here the CDR3 DNA reads TGTGCCATCACTCGAGACAGGGGGATCACTGAAGCTTTCTTT.

To note about this clonotype: One base away lies a much larger clone, so this may be a sequencing read error. The conserved phenylalanine or tryptophan is not found at the CDR3 terminus, so this likely reflects a read error. J is TRBJ1-5 and V is TRBV28; 8 bases agree with TRBD1. There are 16 residues in the CDR3. V was clipped by 5 bases and J by 1 base; unmatched bases: 7. Germline V gene data show CDR1 as MDHEN and CDR2 as SYDVKM. CDR3 sequence: CASSPRTGLSNQPQHL. In DNA form, the CDR3 reads TGTGCCAGCAGTCCACGGACAGGGCTAAGCAATCAGCCCCAGCATCTT.

This clonotype has only a few counts. The CDR3 spells CASSLGQGARGYTF. The CDR3 DNA follows: TGTGCCAGCAGTTTAGGACAGGGAGCCAGAGGCTACACCTTC. The V gene is TRBV27, the J gene TRBJ1-2; TRBD1 agrees at 8 bases. Germline V gene lookup returns CDR1 MNHEY and CDR2 SMNVEV (reference sequence). V shed 2 bases and J 8 bases; nucleotides not matched to a gene: 7. This CDR3 spans 14 amino acids.

The chain is built from TRBV11-2 and TRBJ2-7; 12 positions match TRBD2. Unmatched junction bases numbered 4, after V lost 1 base and J lost 3 bases. This CDR3 has 16 amino acids. Germline loops: CDR1 SGHAT, CDR2 FQNNGV. The CDR3 spells CASSLGPSGRGYEQYF. Written as DNA, the CDR3 is TGTGCCAGCAGCTTAGGGCCTAGCGGGAGGGGCTACGAGCAGTACTTC. Full variable domain (remainder filled in from reference TRBV11-2 and TRBJ2-7): EAGVAQSPRYKIIEKRQSVAFWCNPISGHATLYWYQQILGQGPKLLIQFQNNGVVDDSQLPKDRFSAERLKGVDSTLKIQPAKLEDSAVYLCASSLGPSGRGYEQYFGPGTRLTVT.

This clonotype was seen repeatedly, ten times or more. The genes are TRBV11-2 and TRBJ2-7; 10 bases are a match to TRBD2. CDR1 and CDR2 (germline): SGHAT, FQNNGV. V shed 7 bases and J 7 bases; nucleotides not matched to a gene: 10. The CDR3 spans 14 residues. In DNA form, the CDR3 reads TGTGCCAGCATCACAGCGGGGGGGGTCGGTGAGCAGTACTTC. Its protein is CASITAGGVGEQYF. The complete variable domain, with remaining parts taken from reference TRBV11-2 and TRBJ2-7, reads EAGVAQSPRYKIIEKRQSVAFWCNPISGHATLYWYQQILGQGPKLLIQFQNNGVVDDSQLPKDRFSAERLKGVDSTLKIQPAKLEDSAVYLCASITAGGVGEQYFGPGTRLTVT.

V is TRBV9 and J is TRBJ2-7; TRBD1 matches 8 bases. This CDR3 has 14 amino acids. Trimming removed 3 bases from V and 6 bases from J; junction bases left unmatched: 8. Per germline, CDR1 SGDLS and CDR2 YYNGEE. CDR3 nucleotide sequence: TGTGCCAGCAGCGCACTGACAGGGGTAGGCGAGCAGTACTTC. Protein product: CASSALTGVGEQYF.